This is a list of T cell receptor beta chains from one sample in a study of CD8 T cells in Susac syndrome. One entry per CDR3 protein results from TCRdb running MiXCR on the immunoSEQ multiplex PCR reads. Here the sample spans 100,000 to 150,000 distinct CDR3 sequences, around 96% being singletons. Sequenced: CD8+ T cells from PBMCs. Every receptor here comes from a human donor with Susac syndrome. The CDR3 runs from the conserved cysteine through the conserved F or W. D genes are given only for firm matches. The size field is filled for only some rows; it gives once, few, many or a size class.

-	TRBD1	TRBV9	TRBJ1-1	CASSQDRGLGTEAFF	TGTGCCAGCAGTCAGGACAGGGGGCTGGGAACTGAAGCTTTCTTT
-	TRBD1	TRBV28	TRBJ2-7	CASSGQAGEQYF	TGTGCCAGCAGCGGACAGGCCGGCGAGCAGTACTTC
-	TRBD1	TRBV20-1	TRBJ2-3	CSARDSDRGMKDTQYF	TGCAGTGCTAGAGATTCCGACAGGGGGATGAAAGATACGCAGTATTTT
-	TRBD2	TRBV14	TRBJ2-7	CASSPTTSGGSNYEQYF	TGTGCCAGCAGCCCAACCACTAGCGGGGGTTCCAACTACGAGCAGTACTTC
-	-	TRBV13	TRBJ2-7	CASSFWGDPYEQYF	TGTGCCAGCAGCTTCTGGGGGGACCCCTACGAGCAGTACTTC
-	-	TRBV11-2	TRBJ2-7	CASSLDKGTYEQYF	TGTGCCAGCAGCTTAGATAAGGGTACCTACGAGCAGTACTTC
once	-	TRBV2	TRBJ2-5	CASRGRVVETQYF	TGTGCCAGCAGGGGGCGCGTAGTAGAGACCCAGTACTTC
-	TRBD2	TRBV20-1	TRBJ2-7	CSAAKGRSSGIYEQYF	TGCAGTGCTGCGAAGGGCCGGAGTAGCGGGATCTACGAGCAGTACTTC
-	-	TRBV5-1	TRBJ2-3	CASSFSPRDTQYF	TGCGCCAGCAGCTTTTCCCCCCGAGATACGCAGTATTTT
-	-	TRBV4-3	TRBJ2-1	CASSQGTFPEQFF	TGCGCCAGCAGCCAGGGGACCTTCCCCGAGCAGTTCTTC
-	-	TRBV7-2	TRBJ2-2	CASSPRMNTGELFF	TGTGCCAGCAGCCCGCGTATGAACACCGGGGAGCTGTTTTTT